This TCR beta chain is from a study of blood T cell repertoires in COVID-19. Study details: There were acute and convalescent COVID-19 samples, and they came from the United States, Italy and Spain. The analysed material was cDNA or gDNA that came from T cells, B-cell-depleted T cells, or PBMCs.

As originally analysed: Scientists estimated how many nucleated cells there were by amplifying reference gene primers. This table comes from immunoSEQ multiplex PCR, and its TCRdb copy is limited to in-frame clones, with some not included. V, J and clone size reflect that table, while D and trimming were determined from the DNA. This table holds fewer than 350,000 clones, 85% found once. This receptor was obtained from a human donor in a cohort sampled during active COVID-19. The sample was peripheral blood.

CDR3 amino acids: CASSLEGDRVESFF. The CDR3 DNA follows: TGCGCCAGCAGCTTGGAAGGCGACAGGGTTGAGTCTTTCTTT. V is TRBV5-1 and J is TRBJ1-1, with TRBD1 identical over 7 bases. The germline V gene has CDR1 SGHRS and CDR2 YFSETQ. CDR3 size: 14 residues. V lost 0 bases, J lost 12 bases, and 11 bases stayed unmatched.